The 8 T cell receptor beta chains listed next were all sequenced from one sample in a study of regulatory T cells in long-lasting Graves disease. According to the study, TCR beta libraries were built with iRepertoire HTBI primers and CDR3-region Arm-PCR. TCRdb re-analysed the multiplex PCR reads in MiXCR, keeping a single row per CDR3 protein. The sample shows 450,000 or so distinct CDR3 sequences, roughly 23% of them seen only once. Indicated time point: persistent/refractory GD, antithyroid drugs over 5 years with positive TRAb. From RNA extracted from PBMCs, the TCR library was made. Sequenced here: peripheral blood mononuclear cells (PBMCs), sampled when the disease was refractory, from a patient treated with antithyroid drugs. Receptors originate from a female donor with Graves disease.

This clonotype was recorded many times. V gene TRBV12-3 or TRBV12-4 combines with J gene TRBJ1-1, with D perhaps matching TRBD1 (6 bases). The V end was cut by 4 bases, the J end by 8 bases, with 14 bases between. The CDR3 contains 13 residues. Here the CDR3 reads CASSSPGGGEAFF. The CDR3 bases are TGTGCCAGCAGTTCCCCCGGGGGCGGAGAAGCTTTCTTT.

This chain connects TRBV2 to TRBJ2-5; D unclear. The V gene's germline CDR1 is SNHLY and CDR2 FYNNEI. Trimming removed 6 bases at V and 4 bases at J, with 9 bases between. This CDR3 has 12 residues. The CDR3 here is CASSEDGETQYF. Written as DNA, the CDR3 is TGTGCCAGCAGCGAGGACGGAGAGACCCAGTACTTC.

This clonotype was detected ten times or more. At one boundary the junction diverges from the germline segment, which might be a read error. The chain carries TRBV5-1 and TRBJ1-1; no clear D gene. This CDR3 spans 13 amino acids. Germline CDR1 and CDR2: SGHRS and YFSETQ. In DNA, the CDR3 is TGTGCCAGCAGCTTCAGCGGCGGCACTGAAGCTTTCTTT. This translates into CASSFSGGTEAFF. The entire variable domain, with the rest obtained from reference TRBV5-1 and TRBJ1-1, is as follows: KAGVTQTPRYLIKTRGQQVTLSCSPISGHRSVSWYQQTPGQGLQFLFEYFSETQRNKGNFPGRFSGRQFSNSRSEMNVSTLELGDSALYLCASSFSGGTEAFFGQGTRLTVV.

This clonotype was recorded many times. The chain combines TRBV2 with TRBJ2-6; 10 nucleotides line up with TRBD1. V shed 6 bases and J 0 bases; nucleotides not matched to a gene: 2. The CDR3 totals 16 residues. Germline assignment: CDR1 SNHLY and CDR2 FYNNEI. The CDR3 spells CASRRQGASGANVLTF. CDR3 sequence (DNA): TGTGCCAGCAGAAGACAGGGGGCCTCTGGGGCCAACGTCCTGACTTTC.

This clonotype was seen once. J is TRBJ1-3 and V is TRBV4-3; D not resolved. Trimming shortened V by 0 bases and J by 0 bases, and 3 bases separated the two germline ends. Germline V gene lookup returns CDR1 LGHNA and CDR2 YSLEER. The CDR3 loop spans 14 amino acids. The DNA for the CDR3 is TGCGCCAGCAGCCAAGAGTTCTCTGGAAACACCATATATTTT. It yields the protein CASSQEFSGNTIYF.

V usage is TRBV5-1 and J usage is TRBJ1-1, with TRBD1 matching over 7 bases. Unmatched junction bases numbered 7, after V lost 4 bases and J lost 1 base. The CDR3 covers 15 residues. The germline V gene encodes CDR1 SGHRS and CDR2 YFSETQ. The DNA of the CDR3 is TGCGCCAGCAGCAGAACCGGGACAGCGAACACTGAAGCTTTCTTT. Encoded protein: CASSRTGTANTEAFF.

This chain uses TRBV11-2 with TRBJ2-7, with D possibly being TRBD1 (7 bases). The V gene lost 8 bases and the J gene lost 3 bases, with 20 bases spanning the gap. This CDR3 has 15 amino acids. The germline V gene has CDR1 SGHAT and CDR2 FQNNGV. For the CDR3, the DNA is TGTGCCAGCTCAGGGGGAAACGGGGGCCTCTACGAGCAGTACTTC. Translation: CASSGGNGGLYEQYF.

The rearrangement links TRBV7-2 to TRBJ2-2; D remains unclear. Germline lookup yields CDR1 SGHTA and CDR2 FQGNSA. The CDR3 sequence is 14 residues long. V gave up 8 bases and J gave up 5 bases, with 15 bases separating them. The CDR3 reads CASGSGRRTGELFF. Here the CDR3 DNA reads TGTGCCAGCGGCTCCGGAAGGCGAACCGGGGAGCTGTTTTTT.